This T cell receptor (beta chain) is drawn from a study of CD8 T cells in Susac syndrome. RNA in amounts of about 0.5 to 1 ug was reverse transcribed with random hexamers. TCRdb independently ran MiXCR on the immunoSEQ multiplex PCR reads; one entry per CDR3 protein. The sample holds some 110,000 distinct CDR3 sequences, around 94% seen once. Material for sequencing was CD4+ T cells from PBMCs. This sequence originates from a human donor in good health.

The CDR3 DNA is TGTGCCAGCAGTTCGGCGTCGACAGGGACCACCTTTGGCTACACCTTC. This sequence encodes CASSSASTGTTFGYTF. The rearrangement links TRBV6-5 to TRBJ1-2, with 7 bases matching TRBD1. Germline V gene sequence: CDR1 MNHEY, CDR2 SVGAGI. The CDR3 is 16 residues long. The V and J ends lost 4 bases and 7 bases, in that order; junction bases with no gene match: 15.